One sample yielded the 4 T cell receptor beta chains listed below, sequenced in a study of blood T cell repertoires in COVID-19. Only in-frame clones appear in the TCRdb table, and some are missing; sequencing was by immunoSEQ multiplex PCR. The sample holds 89,000 or so clones, 86% seen once. Sample: peripheral blood. The receptors stem from a man aged 45 to 65 with active COVID-19.

The V and J genes are TRBV7-2 and TRBJ2-5; 9 bases align to TRBD2. Germline V gene lookup returns CDR1 SGHTA and CDR2 FQGNSA. V shed 3 bases and J 5 bases; nucleotides not matched to a gene: 7. This CDR3 spans 15 amino acids. The CDR3 region is CASSLVAGAKETQYF. The CDR3 bases are TGTGCCAGCAGCTTGGTAGCGGGGGCGAAGGAGACCCAGTACTTC.

The chain joins TRBV14 to TRBJ1-2; D is uncertain. Germline V lookup: CDR1 SGHDN, CDR2 FVKESK. The CDR3 length is 19 residues. V lost 3 bases, J lost 1 base, and 24 bases lay in between. CDR3 protein: CASSQDDRNSRFFNYGYTF. CDR3 bases: TGTGCCAGCAGCCAGGATGACCGGAACAGCCGCTTCTTTAACTATGGCTACACCTTC.

The J gene is TRBJ2-3, the V gene TRBV5-1, with 7 bases matching TRBD2. V lost 4 bases, J lost 0 bases, and 5 bases stayed unmatched. Germline lookup yields CDR1 SGHRS and CDR2 YFSETQ. The CDR3 is 15 residues long. The CDR3 DNA reads as TGCGCCAGCAGCGATACTAGCGCGAGCACAGATACGCAGTATTTT. This sequence encodes CASSDTSASTDTQYF.

This clone was detected a few times. The chain is built from TRBV6-2 or TRBV6-3 and TRBJ1-5, with D unresolved. The CDR3 is 14 residues long. CDR1 MNHEY and CDR2 SVGEGT come from the germline V gene. V lost 3 bases and J lost 10, with 16 bases in between. The CDR3 here is CASSYYGGSSPQHF. CDR3 nucleotide sequence: TGTGCCAGCAGTTATTACGGAGGGTCTTCACCCCAGCATTTT.